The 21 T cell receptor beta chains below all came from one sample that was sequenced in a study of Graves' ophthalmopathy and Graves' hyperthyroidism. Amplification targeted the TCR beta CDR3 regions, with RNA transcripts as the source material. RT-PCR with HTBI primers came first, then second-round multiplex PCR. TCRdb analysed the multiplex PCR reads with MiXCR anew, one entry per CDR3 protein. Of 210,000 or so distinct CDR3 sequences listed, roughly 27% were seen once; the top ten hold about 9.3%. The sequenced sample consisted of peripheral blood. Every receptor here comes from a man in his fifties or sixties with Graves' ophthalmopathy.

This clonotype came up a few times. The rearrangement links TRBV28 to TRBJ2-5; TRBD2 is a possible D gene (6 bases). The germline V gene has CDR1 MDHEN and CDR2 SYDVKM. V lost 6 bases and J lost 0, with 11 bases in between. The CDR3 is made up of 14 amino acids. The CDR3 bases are TGTGCCAGCAGAGCCGGCGGGAACCAAGAGACCCAGTACTTC. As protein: CASRAGGNQETQYF.

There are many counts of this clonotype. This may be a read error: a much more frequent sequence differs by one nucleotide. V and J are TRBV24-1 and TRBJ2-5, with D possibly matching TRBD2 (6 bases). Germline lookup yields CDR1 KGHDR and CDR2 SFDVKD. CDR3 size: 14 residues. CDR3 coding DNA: TGTGCCACCAGTGATGTCGGGAGCTGGGAGATCCAGTACTTC. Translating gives CATSDVGSWEIQYF.

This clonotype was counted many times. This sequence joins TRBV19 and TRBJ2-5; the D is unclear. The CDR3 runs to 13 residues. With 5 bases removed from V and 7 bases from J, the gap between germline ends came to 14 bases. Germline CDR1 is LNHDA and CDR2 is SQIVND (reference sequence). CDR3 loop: CASSHPPSGTQYF. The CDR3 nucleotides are TGTGCCAGTAGTCACCCTCCGAGTGGGACCCAGTACTTC.

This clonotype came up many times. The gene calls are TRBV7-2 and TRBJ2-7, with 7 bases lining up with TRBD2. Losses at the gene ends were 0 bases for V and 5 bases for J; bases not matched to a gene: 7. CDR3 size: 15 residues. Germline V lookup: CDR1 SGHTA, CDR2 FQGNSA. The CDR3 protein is CASSLAGGEIHEQYF. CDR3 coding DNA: TGTGCCAGCAGCTTAGCGGGAGGGGAAATCCACGAGCAGTACTTC.

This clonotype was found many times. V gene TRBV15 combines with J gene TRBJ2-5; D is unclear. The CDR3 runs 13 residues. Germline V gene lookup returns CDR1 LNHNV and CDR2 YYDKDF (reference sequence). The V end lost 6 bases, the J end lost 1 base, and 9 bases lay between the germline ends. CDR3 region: CATSHYTQETQYF. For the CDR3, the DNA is TGTGCCACCAGTCACTACACCCAAGAGACCCAGTACTTC.

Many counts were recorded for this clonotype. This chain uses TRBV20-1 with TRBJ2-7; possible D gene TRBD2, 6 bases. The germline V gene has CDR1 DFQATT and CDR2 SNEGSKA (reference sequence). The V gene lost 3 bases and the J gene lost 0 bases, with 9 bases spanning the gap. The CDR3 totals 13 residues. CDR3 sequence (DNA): TGCAGTGCTAGCGGGAGCTTCTCCTACGAGCAGTACTTC. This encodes CSASGSFSYEQYF.

CDR3 sequence reads: CASSLAGLATDEQYF. The CDR3 DNA reads as TGCGCCAGCAGCTTGGCCGGATTAGCGACCGACGAGCAGTACTTC. This chain uses TRBV5-1 with TRBJ2-7, with D maybe TRBD2 (5 bases). This CDR3 contains 15 residues. Trimming took off 0 bases at V and 5 bases at J, with 15 bases between the two ends. Per germline, CDR1 SGHRS and CDR2 YFSETQ.

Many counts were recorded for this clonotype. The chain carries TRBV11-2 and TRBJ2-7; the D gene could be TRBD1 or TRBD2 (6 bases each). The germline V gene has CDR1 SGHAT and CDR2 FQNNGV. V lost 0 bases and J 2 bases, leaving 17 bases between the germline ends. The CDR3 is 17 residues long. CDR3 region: CASSLDTGRQFAYEQYF. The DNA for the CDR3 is TGTGCCAGCAGCTTAGATACAGGGAGGCAATTTGCCTACGAGCAGTACTTC.

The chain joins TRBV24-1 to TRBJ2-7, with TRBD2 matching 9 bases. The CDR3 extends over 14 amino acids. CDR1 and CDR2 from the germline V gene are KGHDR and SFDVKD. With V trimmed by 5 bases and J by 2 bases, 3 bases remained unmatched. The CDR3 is CATSGSSGTYEQYF. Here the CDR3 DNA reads TGTGCCACCAGTGGTTCTAGCGGGACCTACGAGCAGTACTTC.

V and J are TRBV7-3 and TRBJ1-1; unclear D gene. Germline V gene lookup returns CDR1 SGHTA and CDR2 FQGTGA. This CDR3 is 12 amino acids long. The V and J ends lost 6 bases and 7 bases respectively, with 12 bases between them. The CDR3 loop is CASSDDGSEAFF. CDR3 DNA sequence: TGTGCCAGCAGTGATGATGGGAGTGAAGCTTTCTTT.

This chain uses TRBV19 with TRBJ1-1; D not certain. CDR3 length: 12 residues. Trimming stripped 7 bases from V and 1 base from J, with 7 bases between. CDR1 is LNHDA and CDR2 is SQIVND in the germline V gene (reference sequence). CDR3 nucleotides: TGTGCCAGTAAGAGGGCGAACACTGAAGCTTTCTTT. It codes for CASKRANTEAFF. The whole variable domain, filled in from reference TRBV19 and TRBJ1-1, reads DGGITQSPKYLFRKEGQNVTLSCEQNLNHDAMYWYRQDPGQGLRLIYYSQIVNDFQKGDIAEGYSVSREKKESFPLTVTSAQKNPTAFYLCASKRANTEAFFGQGTRLTVV.

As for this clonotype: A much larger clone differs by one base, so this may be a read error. This CDR3 reads CASSLSETGAPYEQYF. The CDR3 nucleotides are TGTGCCAGCAGTTTATCCGAGACAGGGGCCCCCTACGAGCAGTACTTC. V is TRBV28 and J is TRBJ2-7; 8 bases align to TRBD1. CDR1 MDHEN and CDR2 SYDVKM come from the germline V gene. After removal of 1 base from V and 2 bases from J, the junction contained 7 bases not matched to a gene. The CDR3 consists of 16 residues.

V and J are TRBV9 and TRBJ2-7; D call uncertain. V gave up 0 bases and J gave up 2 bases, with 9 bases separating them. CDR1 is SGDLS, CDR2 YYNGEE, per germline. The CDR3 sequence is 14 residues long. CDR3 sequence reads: CASSVDSNPYEQYF. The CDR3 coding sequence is TGTGCCAGCAGCGTAGACTCGAACCCCTACGAGCAGTACTTC.

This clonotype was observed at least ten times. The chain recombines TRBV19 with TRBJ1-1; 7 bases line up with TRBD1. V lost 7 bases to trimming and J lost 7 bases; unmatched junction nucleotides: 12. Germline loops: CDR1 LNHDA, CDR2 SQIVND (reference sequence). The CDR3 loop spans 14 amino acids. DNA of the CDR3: TGTGCCAGTACCCCCTCCACAGGGGTGGGTGAAGCTTTCTTT. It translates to CASTPSTGVGEAFF.

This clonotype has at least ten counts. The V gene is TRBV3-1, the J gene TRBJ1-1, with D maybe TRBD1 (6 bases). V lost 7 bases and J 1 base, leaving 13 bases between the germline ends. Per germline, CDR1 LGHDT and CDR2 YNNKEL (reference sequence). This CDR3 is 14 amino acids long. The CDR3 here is CASILQGKNTEAFF. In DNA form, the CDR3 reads TGTGCCAGCATTTTACAGGGCAAGAACACTGAAGCTTTCTTT. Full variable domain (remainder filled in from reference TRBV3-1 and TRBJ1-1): DTAVSQTPKYLVTQMGNDKSIKCEQNLGHDTMYWYKQDSKKFLKIMFSYNNKELIINETVPNRFSPKSPDKAHLNLHINSLELGDSAVYFCASILQGKNTEAFFGQGTRLTVV.

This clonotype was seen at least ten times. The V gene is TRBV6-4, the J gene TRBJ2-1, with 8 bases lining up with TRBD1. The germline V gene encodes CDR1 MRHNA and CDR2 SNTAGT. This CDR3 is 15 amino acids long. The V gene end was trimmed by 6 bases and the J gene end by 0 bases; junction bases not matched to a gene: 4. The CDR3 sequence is CASRTGTGSYNEQFF. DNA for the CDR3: TGTGCCAGCAGGACCGGGACAGGCTCCTACAATGAGCAGTTCTTC.

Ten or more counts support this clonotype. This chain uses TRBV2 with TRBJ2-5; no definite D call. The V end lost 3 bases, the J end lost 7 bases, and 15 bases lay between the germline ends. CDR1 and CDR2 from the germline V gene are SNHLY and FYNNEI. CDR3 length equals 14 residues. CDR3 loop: CASSEGRNDGTQYF. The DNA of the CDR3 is TGTGCCAGCAGTGAGGGTAGAAACGACGGGACCCAGTACTTC.

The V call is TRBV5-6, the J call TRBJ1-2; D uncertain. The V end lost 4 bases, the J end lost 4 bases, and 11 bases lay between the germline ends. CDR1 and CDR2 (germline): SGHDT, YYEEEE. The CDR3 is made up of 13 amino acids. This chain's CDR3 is CASSRQTVYGYTF. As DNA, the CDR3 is TGTGCCAGCAGCCGGCAGACCGTCTATGGCTACACCTTC.

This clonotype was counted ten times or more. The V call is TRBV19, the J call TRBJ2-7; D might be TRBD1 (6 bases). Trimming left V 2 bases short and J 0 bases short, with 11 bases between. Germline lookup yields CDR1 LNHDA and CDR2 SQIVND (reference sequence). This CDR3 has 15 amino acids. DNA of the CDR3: TGTGCCAGTAGTATAAATCCAGGGGACTCCTACGAGCAGTACTTC. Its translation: CASSINPGDSYEQYF.

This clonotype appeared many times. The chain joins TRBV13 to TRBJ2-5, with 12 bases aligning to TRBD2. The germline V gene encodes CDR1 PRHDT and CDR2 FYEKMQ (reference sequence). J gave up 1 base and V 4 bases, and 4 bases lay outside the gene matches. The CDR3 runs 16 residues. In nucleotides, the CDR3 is TGTGCCAGCAGCTCGCTAGCGGGAGGGCTCCAAGAGACCCAGTACTTC. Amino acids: CASSSLAGGLQETQYF.

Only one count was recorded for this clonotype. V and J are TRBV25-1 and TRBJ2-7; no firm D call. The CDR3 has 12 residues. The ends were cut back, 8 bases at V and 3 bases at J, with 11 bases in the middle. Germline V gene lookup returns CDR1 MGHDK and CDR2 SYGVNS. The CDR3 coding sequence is TGTGCCAGCTTCTCAGGTGGCTACGAGCAGTACTTC. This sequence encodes CASFSGGYEQYF.